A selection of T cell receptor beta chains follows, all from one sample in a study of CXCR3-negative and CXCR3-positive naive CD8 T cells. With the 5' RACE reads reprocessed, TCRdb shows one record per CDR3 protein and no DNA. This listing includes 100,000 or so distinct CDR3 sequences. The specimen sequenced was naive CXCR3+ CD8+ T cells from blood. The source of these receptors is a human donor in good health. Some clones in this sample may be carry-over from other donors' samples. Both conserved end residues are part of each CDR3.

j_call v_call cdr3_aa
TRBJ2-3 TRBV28 CASSLAGGGNTQYF
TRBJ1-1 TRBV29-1 CSVDRGHTEAFF
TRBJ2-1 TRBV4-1 CASSRAGRAVYNEQFF
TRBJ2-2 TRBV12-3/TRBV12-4 CASSEGLVTANTGELFF
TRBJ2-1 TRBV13 CASSLGQGAFNEQFF
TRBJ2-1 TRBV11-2 CASSPDPGNEQFF
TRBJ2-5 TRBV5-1 CASSLVGGVKETQYF
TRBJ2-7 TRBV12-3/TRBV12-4 CASSFPGGEYEQYF
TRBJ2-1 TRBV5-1 CASSLEGSGSSYNEQFF
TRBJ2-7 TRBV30 CAWSVSGPYEQYF
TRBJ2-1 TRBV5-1 CASSAPYEQFF
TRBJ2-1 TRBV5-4 CASSLPSGNRNEQFF
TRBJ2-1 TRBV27 CASSLAPPVSYNEQFF
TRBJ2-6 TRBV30 CAWSEGSGANVLTF
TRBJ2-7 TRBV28 CASSVTGTGRYEQYF
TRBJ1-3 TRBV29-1 CSVQDRNSGNTIYF
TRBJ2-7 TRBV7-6 CASSLSQVYEQYF
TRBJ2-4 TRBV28 CASSTTTGAIENNIQYF
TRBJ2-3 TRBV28 CASNLTPGRVTDTQYF
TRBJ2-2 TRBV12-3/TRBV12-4 CASNGGAFPTGELFF
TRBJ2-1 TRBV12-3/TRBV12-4 CASSPVDEQFF
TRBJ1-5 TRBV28 CASSFPPGPYSNQPQHF
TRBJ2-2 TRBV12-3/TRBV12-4 CASNVPGQGPGELFF
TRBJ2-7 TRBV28 CASSFGTGGKYEQYF
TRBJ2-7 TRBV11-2 CASSLWGGQFLSYEQYF
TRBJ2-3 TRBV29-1 CSVEADGQPLALDTQYF
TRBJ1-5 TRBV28 CASSPLHSLLFRGNQPQHF
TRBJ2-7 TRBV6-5 CASSYSLGLGNYEQYF
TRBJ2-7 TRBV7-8 CASSSAANRGAPYEQYF
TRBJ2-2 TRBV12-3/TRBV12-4 CASSLDLGQNTGELFF
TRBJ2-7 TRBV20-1 CSAPTESSYEQYF
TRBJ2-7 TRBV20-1 CSAGEIVASETYEQYF
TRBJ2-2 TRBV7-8 CASSFLVSGRRGTGELFF
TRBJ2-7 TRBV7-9 CASSWLGRTSSGEYEQYF
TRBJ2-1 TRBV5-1 CASSPGLAGATYNEQFF